Each of the 7 T cell receptor beta chains below was sequenced from the same sample in a study of CD8+CD57+ T cells in acquired aplastic anemia. According to the study, genomic DNA was the template for TCR beta VDJ and CDR3 profiling. TCRdb re-analysed the reads in MiXCR, keeping a single row per CDR3 protein. Altogether 180,000 or so distinct CDR3 sequences are present, around 60% being singletons, with the ten largest covering roughly 42%. The sequenced patients had an expansion of CD8+CD57+ cells seen by flow cytometry. Sequencing was carried out using sorted CD4+, CD8+, or CD8+CD57+ T cells (not recorded which) from PBMCs. The source of these receptors is a human donor with aplastic anemia.

This sequence joins TRBV20-1 and TRBJ1-1; 7 nucleotides match TRBD1. J was trimmed by 3 bases and V by 3 bases; bases with no gene match: 1. CDR1 and CDR2 from the germline V gene are DFQATT and SNEGSKA (reference sequence). This CDR3 is 12 amino acids long. As DNA, the CDR3 is TGCAGTGCTAGGGACAGGTACACTGAAGCTTTCTTT. It yields the protein CSARDRYTEAFF.

This clonotype was detected only a few times. The chain is built from TRBV15 and TRBJ1-6; 8 bases are shared with TRBD1. There are 13 residues in the CDR3. From germline, CDR1 is LNHNV and CDR2 YYDKDF (reference sequence). V lost 3 bases, J lost 13 bases, and 5 bases stayed unmatched. The CDR3 here is CATSRDRVSPLHF. The CDR3 DNA sequence: TGTGCCACCAGCAGGGACAGGGTTTCCCCCCTCCACTTT.

The genes are TRBV20-1 and TRBJ2-1, with 10 bases aligning to TRBD2. The junction had 10 bases not matched to a gene; V was cut back by 6 bases and J by 8 bases. Per germline, CDR1 DFQATT and CDR2 SNEGSKA (reference sequence). The CDR3 length is 14 residues. CDR3 region: CSAPIAGGGYEQFF. The CDR3 DNA reads TGCAGTGCACCTATAGCGGGAGGAGGCTATGAGCAGTTCTTC.

This clonotype was counted ten times or more. The rearrangement joins TRBV25-1 to TRBJ2-5; the D is unclear. Trimming stripped 3 bases from V and 4 bases from J, with 12 bases between. The CDR3 spans 14 residues. Per germline, CDR1 MGHDK and CDR2 SYGVNS. CDR3 coding DNA: TGTGCCAGCAGTGATGACCTTAGCCCAGAGACCCAGTACTTC. Its protein product is CASSDDLSPETQYF.

The chain recombines TRBV11-3 with TRBJ1-5; D is ambiguous. The germline CDR1 and CDR2 sequences are SGHNT and YENEEA. The CDR3 totals 11 residues. Deletions cut 1 base from V and 6 bases from J, with 1 base between. The CDR3 loop reads CASSLAQPQHF. CDR3 coding DNA: TGTGCCAGCAGCTTAGCTCAGCCCCAGCATTTT.

About this clonotype: This sequence may be a read error, since a much larger clone differs from it by one base. The chain uses TRBV10-3 and TRBJ1-6, with no clear D. V shed 3 bases and J shed 4 bases, with 13 bases lying between them. The CDR3 covers 16 residues. CDR1 is ENHRY and CDR2 is SYGVKD in the germline V gene. The CDR3 DNA follows: TGTGCCATCAGTGAAGTGTCGGCGGAGTATAATTCACCCCTCCACTTT. Residues: CAISEVSAEYNSPLHF.

This chain uses TRBV19 with TRBJ1-5; 8 nucleotides line up with TRBD1. CDR1 is LNHDA and CDR2 is SQIVND in the germline V gene (reference sequence). V lost 3 bases and J lost 4; bases outside the gene matches: 2. The CDR3 runs 14 residues. CDR3: CASSMTGENQPQHF. The CDR3 nucleotides read TGTGCCAGTAGTATGACAGGGGAGAATCAGCCCCAGCATTTT.